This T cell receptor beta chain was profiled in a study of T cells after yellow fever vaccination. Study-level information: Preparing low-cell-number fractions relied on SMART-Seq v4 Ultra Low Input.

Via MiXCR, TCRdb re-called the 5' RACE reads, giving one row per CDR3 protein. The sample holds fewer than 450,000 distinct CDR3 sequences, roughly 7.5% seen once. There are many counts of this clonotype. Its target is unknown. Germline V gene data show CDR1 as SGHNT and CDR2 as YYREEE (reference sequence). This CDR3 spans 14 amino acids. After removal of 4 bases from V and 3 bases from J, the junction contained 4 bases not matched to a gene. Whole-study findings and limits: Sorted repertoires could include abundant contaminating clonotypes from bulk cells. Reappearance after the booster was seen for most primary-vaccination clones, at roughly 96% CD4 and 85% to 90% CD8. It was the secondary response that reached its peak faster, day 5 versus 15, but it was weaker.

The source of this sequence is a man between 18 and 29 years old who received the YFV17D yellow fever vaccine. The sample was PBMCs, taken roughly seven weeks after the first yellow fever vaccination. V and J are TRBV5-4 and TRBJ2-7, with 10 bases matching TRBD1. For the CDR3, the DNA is TGTGCCAGCAGCGTGGGACAGGGGTTCTACGAGCAGTACTTC. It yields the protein CASSVGQGFYEQYF.